The 28 T cell receptor beta chains reported below all come from one sample, sequenced in a study of T-cell memory formation after mild COVID-19. TCRdb used MiXCR to reprocess the 5' RACE reads, holding one entry per CDR3 protein. The data show 470,000 or so distinct CDR3 sequences, roughly 25% seen once. The sample comprised PBMCs or a T cell subset sorted from them (not recorded which). Receptors originate from an adult woman who had mild COVID-19 (a few samples of this study predate the infection). Cell type and time point are not known.

This clonotype was seen a few times. The chain employs TRBV29-1 and TRBJ2-1; possibly TRBD2 for D (5 bases). The CDR3 sequence is 12 residues long. Per the germline V gene, CDR1 is SQVTM and CDR2 is ANQGSEA. V lost 6 bases and J 3 bases, leaving 9 bases between the germline ends. The CDR3 bases are TGCAGCGTCGGGGTGGGCTACAATGAGCAGTTCTTC. It yields the protein CSVGVGYNEQFF.

The rearrangement links TRBV12-3 or TRBV12-4 to TRBJ2-6; 9 bases align to TRBD2. The trim removed 6 bases at V and 1 base at J, leaving 4 bases unmatched. This CDR3 comprises 16 residues. CDR3 in amino acids: CASRRREGSGANVLTF. The CDR3 bases are TGTGCCAGCAGGAGGCGGGAGGGGTCTGGGGCCAACGTCCTGACTTTC.

In its sample, this clonotype was seen a few times. J is TRBJ2-6 and V is TRBV5-6; TRBD1 is a possible D gene (5 bases). There are 15 residues in the CDR3. Deletions cut 4 bases from V and 0 bases from J, with 8 bases between. Germline V gives CDR1 SGHDT, CDR2 YYEEEE. DNA for the CDR3: TGTGCCAGCAGCATGCAGGGCTCTGGGGCCAACGTCCTGACTTTC. It translates to CASSMQGSGANVLTF.

This clonotype was seen more than once but under ten times. The V gene is TRBV5-1, the J gene TRBJ1-6; D is possibly TRBD1 (6 bases). There are 17 residues in the CDR3. From germline, CDR1 is SGHRS and CDR2 YFSETQ. Trimming removed 0 bases at V and 10 bases at J, with 20 bases between. The CDR3 DNA reads as TGCGCCAGCAGCTTGGTCACGGGCCTGGGCAGGGGATCACCCCTCCACTTT. Amino acid sequence: CASSLVTGLGRGSPLHF. Variable domain in full (rest from reference TRBV5-1 and TRBJ1-6): KAGVTQTPRYLIKTRGQQVTLSCSPISGHRSVSWYQQTPGQGLQFLFEYFSETQRNKGNFPGRFSGRQFSNSRSEMNVSTLELGDSALYLCASSLVTGLGRGSPLHFGNGTRLTVT.

The V and J genes are TRBV10-3 and TRBJ2-7; D possibly corresponds to TRBD2 (7 bases). CDR3 size: 14 residues. V was pared by 5 bases and J by 5 bases, with 16 bases between. Germline V gene data show CDR1 as ENHRY and CDR2 as SYGVKD. The chain's CDR3 is CAISPGGTGHEQYF. The CDR3 DNA is TGTGCCATCAGTCCGGGGGGCACCGGACACGAGCAGTACTTC.

This clonotype was observed a few times. The chain is built from TRBV4-2 and TRBJ2-7; 14 bases map to TRBD2. CDR1 and CDR2 (germline): LGHNA, YNFKEQ. The CDR3 runs to 17 residues. With V trimmed by 0 bases and J by 6 bases, 7 bases remained unmatched. The CDR3 is CASSQDFGTSGSSEQYF. Here the CDR3 DNA reads TGTGCCAGCAGCCAAGATTTCGGGACTAGCGGGAGTAGCGAGCAGTACTTC.

This sequence joins TRBV4-1 and TRBJ1-2; 9 nucleotides match TRBD1. Germline V gene data show CDR1 as MGHRA and CDR2 as YSYEKL. The CDR3 runs to 15 residues. V trimming: 0 bases; J trimming: 10 bases; junction bases outside the gene matches: 9. CDR3 region: CASSQEPGQGIPYTF. For the CDR3, the DNA is TGCGCCAGCAGCCAAGAGCCGGGACAGGGCATACCCTACACCTTC.

The chain couples TRBV9 to TRBJ1-5, with D unclear. Per germline, CDR1 SGDLS and CDR2 YYNGEE. There are 15 residues in the CDR3. V gave up 0 bases and J gave up 9 bases, with 16 bases separating them. CDR3 nucleotide sequence: TGTGCCAGCAGCGTAGCTTCCAAGGCTCATCGGCCCCAGCATTTT. Residues: CASSVASKAHRPQHF.

This clonotype was recorded at least ten times. This chain connects TRBV7-9 to TRBJ2-1; a weak D match, TRBD2 (5 bases). In germline, CDR1 is SEHNR, CDR2 FQNEAQ (reference sequence). Trimming removed 10 bases at V and 8 bases at J, with 27 bases between. The CDR3 is made up of 16 amino acids. In DNA, the CDR3 is TGTGCCATCGCCATTGGGGAGAGAAGGTACAACGATGAGCAGTTCTTC. Protein: CAIAIGERRYNDEQFF.

This clonotype was recorded a few times. The chain carries TRBV12-3 or TRBV12-4 and TRBJ2-7, with 9 bases lining up with TRBD2. The trim removed 3 bases at V and 7 bases at J, leaving 19 bases unmatched. CDR3 length: 18 residues. CDR3 protein: CASSFSTSGGLVSGEQYF. CDR3 nucleotide sequence: TGTGCCAGCAGTTTTTCGACTAGCGGAGGTCTTGTTAGTGGGGAGCAGTACTTC.

The V call is TRBV15, the J call TRBJ2-1; no clear D gene. The CDR3 loop spans 13 amino acids. Germline loops: CDR1 LNHNV, CDR2 YYDKDF (reference sequence). Trimming left V 6 bases short and J 8 bases short, with 14 bases between. The CDR3 here is CATRFRYRDEQFF. CDR3 in DNA: TGTGCCACCAGATTCCGGTATCGGGATGAGCAGTTCTTC.

This clonotype was counted a few times. CDR3 protein: CASSPDRGLNTQYF. In DNA form, the CDR3 reads TGTGCCAGCAGCCCCGACAGGGGACTTAATACGCAGTATTTT. The chain links TRBV7-3 to TRBJ2-3, with 8 bases matching TRBD1. Germline-derived CDR1 and CDR2 are SGHTA and FQGTGA. J lost 7 bases, V lost 5 bases, and 8 bases had no gene match. This CDR3 region has 14 residues. Variable domain in full (rest from reference TRBV7-3 and TRBJ2-3): GAGVSQTPSNKVTEKGKYVELRCDPISGHTALYWYRQSLGQGPEFLIYFQGTGAADDSGLPNDRFFAVRPEGSVSTLKIQRTERGDSAVYLCASSPDRGLNTQYFGPGTRLTVL.

This clonotype was detected only a few times. V is TRBV12-3 or TRBV12-4 and J is TRBJ2-5; D possibly matches TRBD1 or TRBD2 (6 bases each). Trimming took 1 base from V and 1 from J, leaving 10 bases between them. The CDR3 sequence is 15 residues long. The CDR3 loop reads CASSLGGGGQETQYF. CDR3 bases: TGTGCCAGCAGTTTAGGCGGAGGGGGCCAAGAGACCCAGTACTTC.

The V gene is TRBV12-3 or TRBV12-4, the J gene TRBJ2-7; 8 bases agree with TRBD1. The CDR3 contains 14 residues. The V gene end was trimmed by 8 bases and the J gene end by 10 bases; junction bases not matched to a gene: 16. CDR3 nucleotides: TGTGCCAGCGGAGGGCAGGGGGCTAAATGGCGCCAGTACTTC. It yields the protein CASGGQGAKWRQYF.

The chain joins TRBV5-1 to TRBJ1-1, with 8 positions matching TRBD1. Germline CDR1 and CDR2: SGHRS and YFSETQ. This CDR3 has 16 amino acids. Losses at the gene ends were 4 bases for V and 1 base for J; bases not matched to a gene: 9. The CDR3 sequence: CASSPLRTGKNTEAFF. CDR3 DNA: TGCGCCAGCAGCCCACTCCGGACAGGGAAGAACACTGAAGCTTTCTTT.

V gene TRBV4-3 combines with J gene TRBJ2-1; the D gene is possibly TRBD2 (6 bases). The ends were cut back, 3 bases at V and 4 bases at J, with 22 bases in the middle. CDR3 length: 18 amino acids. Germline V lookup: CDR1 LGHNA, CDR2 YSLEER. The CDR3 sequence: CASSQSALGTREYNEQFF. The CDR3 region has the DNA TGCGCCAGCAGCCAGTCCGCTTTAGGGACCCGGGAGTACAATGAGCAGTTCTTC.

This chain connects TRBV5-1 to TRBJ2-7; a possible D gene is TRBD1 (6 bases). The germline gives CDR1 SGHRS, CDR2 YFSETQ. Trimming removed 0 bases from V and 3 bases from J, with 13 bases in between. The CDR3 has 15 amino acids. CDR3 bases: TGCGCCAGCAGCTTGGGGACAGCCCGAAACTACGAGCAGTACTTC. It encodes CASSLGTARNYEQYF. Together with reference TRBV5-1 and TRBJ2-7, the CDR3 gives the full variable domain: KAGVTQTPRYLIKTRGQQVTLSCSPISGHRSVSWYQQTPGQGLQFLFEYFSETQRNKGNFPGRFSGRQFSNSRSEMNVSTLELGDSALYLCASSLGTARNYEQYFGPGTRLTVT.

J is TRBJ2-7 and V is TRBV2; D call uncertain. CDR3 length: 12 amino acids. Germline loops: CDR1 SNHLY, CDR2 FYNNEI. V lost 4 bases and J 6 bases, leaving 10 bases between the germline ends. CDR3 nucleotides: TGTGCCAGCAGTGCCAGTTCAAGCGAGCAGTACTTC. Translated: CASSASSSEQYF.

V usage is TRBV20-1 and J usage is TRBJ1-1, with 7 bases fitting TRBD1. Germline assignment: CDR1 DFQATT and CDR2 SNEGSKA (reference sequence). The V and J ends lost 0 bases and 11 bases, in that order; junction bases with no gene match: 18. The CDR3 has 16 residues. In nucleotides, the CDR3 is TGCAGTGCTAGAGATGTTTCATCTGGGCAGGGGGTAGGCGCTTTCTTT. This translates into CSARDVSSGQGVGAFF.

This chain links TRBV27 with TRBJ1-6; a weak D match, TRBD1 (6 bases). The CDR3 has 14 residues. V was trimmed by 3 bases and J by 7 bases, leaving 10 bases between them. Looked up from germline, CDR1 is MNHEY and CDR2 is SMNVEV (reference sequence). The CDR3 bases are TGTGCCAGCAGTTTTGAAGGGGGGAATTCACCCCTCCACTTT. This sequence encodes CASSFEGGNSPLHF.

This clonotype has a handful of counts. The genes are TRBV3-1 and TRBJ2-1; 7 bases map to TRBD1. Germline V gene sequence: CDR1 LGHDT, CDR2 YNNKEL (reference sequence). The junction had 7 bases not matched to a gene; V was cut back by 1 base and J by 4 bases. The CDR3 totals 16 residues. Written as DNA, the CDR3 is TGTGCCAGCAGCCAAGGAAAAGGACAGGCATACAATGAGCAGTTCTTC. This encodes CASSQGKGQAYNEQFF.

This sequence joins TRBV25-1 and TRBJ2-7; TRBD2 might be the D (5 bases). Germline CDR1 reads MGHDK; CDR2 reads SYGVNS. This CDR3 comprises 13 residues. The V and J ends lost 3 bases and 1 base respectively, with 7 bases between them. The CDR3, as DNA: TGTGCCAGCAGTGAGGGAGCTTCCTACGAGCAGTACTTC. It encodes CASSEGASYEQYF.

The chain joins TRBV30 to TRBJ2-1; D ambiguous. Germline V gene data show CDR1 as GTSNPN and CDR2 as SVGIG (reference sequence). V was trimmed by 2 bases and J by 8 bases, leaving 19 bases between them. CDR3 length: 15 amino acids. CDR3 sequence (DNA): TGTGCCTGGAGTCCCCACTCTCCTAATAGGTATGAGCAGTTCTTC. Translated: CAWSPHSPNRYEQFF.

The V gene is TRBV12-3 or TRBV12-4, the J gene TRBJ2-2; D is ambiguous. CDR3 length equals 14 residues. With 1 base removed from V and 8 bases from J, the gap between germline ends came to 11 bases. As DNA, the CDR3 is TGTGCCAGCAGTTTAGGTACAGCCGAAGGGGAGCTGTTTTTT. It codes for CASSLGTAEGELFF.

This clonotype has only a few counts. The genes are TRBV20-1 and TRBJ1-6; 8 bases map to TRBD1. The CDR3 is 14 residues long. V shed 3 bases, J shed 6 bases, and the junction held 4 bases outside the gene matches. The germline gives CDR1 DFQATT, CDR2 SNEGSKA (reference sequence). The CDR3 bases are TGCAGTGCTAGTCAGACAGGGGTTAATTCACCCCTCCACTTT. It specifies CSASQTGVNSPLHF.

This CDR3 is CASSPTLGHEQYF. The DNA of the CDR3 is TGTGCCAGCAGCCCGACACTTGGTCACGAGCAGTACTTC. The chain carries TRBV5-5 and TRBJ2-7; unclear D gene. Per germline, CDR1 SGHKS and CDR2 YYEKEE (reference sequence). Trimming took 4 bases from V and 5 from J, leaving 13 bases between them. The CDR3 is 13 amino acids.

This clonotype was observed a handful of times. V usage is TRBV5-6 and J usage is TRBJ1-1; tentative D call: TRBD1 (6 bases). This CDR3 is built from 11 residues. Germline V lookup: CDR1 SGHDT, CDR2 YYEEEE. Trimming shortened V by 2 bases and J by 11 bases, and 10 bases separated the two germline ends. The CDR3 loop reads CASSLGGDAFF. CDR3 nucleotide sequence: TGTGCCAGCAGCTTAGGGGGTGATGCTTTCTTT.

The rearrangement uses TRBV18 and TRBJ2-5; D possibly corresponds to TRBD1 (7 bases). The germline V gene has CDR1 KGHSH and CDR2 LQKENI. V lost 1 base and J lost 6, with 27 bases in between. The CDR3 is made up of 19 amino acids. CDR3 sequence: CASSPRLTGSAGGSKTQYF. As DNA, the CDR3 is TGTGCCAGCTCACCACGGCTCACCGGGAGCGCAGGGGGTTCAAAGACCCAGTACTTC. The complete variable domain, with remaining parts taken from reference TRBV18 and TRBJ2-5, reads NAGVMQNPRHLVRRRGQEARLRCSPMKGHSHVYWYRQLPEEGLKFMVYLQKENIIDESGMPKERFSAEFPKEGPSILRIQQVVRGDSAAYFCASSPRLTGSAGGSKTQYFGPGTRLLVL.